This T cell receptor beta chain appears in the sequencing data of a study of CD8+ T cells in alopecia areata. In germline, CDR1 is SGHTA, CDR2 FQGNSA. The CDR3 consists of 16 residues. The V end lost 2 bases, the J end lost 4 bases, and 17 bases lay between the germline ends. Treatment denoted: oral pan-JAK inhibitor, 5-10 mg twice daily. This clone appeared a few times. The antigen is unknown. Extracted from the samples, RNA was reverse transcribed into cDNA to serve as the sequencing template. Clones were read by immunoSEQ multiplex PCR, and TCRdb kept only the in-frame ones, dropping some. The sample yields 200,000 to 250,000 clones, roughly three fifths seen once. The study's findings and limits: How baseline CD8+ expansion relates to response remains uncertain (there was one nonresponder). Tofacitinib produced a significant decrease in scalp clonality and in expanded CD8+ clones among the top 100.

The receptor's source is a human donor with alopecia areata. The material sequenced was CD4+ T cells sorted from blood, taken between weeks 44 and 45, from a patient treated with tofacitinib. The chain links TRBV7-2 to TRBJ1-2; unclear D gene. CDR3: CASSLNLEGSGYGYTF. The CDR3 coding sequence is TGTGCCAGCAGCTTAAATCTAGAGGGATCGGGCTATGGCTACACCTTC.